A single T cell receptor (beta chain) is shown here with its context. Its antigen specificity is not known. No much larger clonotype is one base removed from it; base qualities were not supplied. The entry originates in a study of CD8 T cells in Susac syndrome (dated by TCRdb to about 2019). About the investigation overall: Among the Susac syndrome patients who were sequenced, clinically active disease was present in over 5 and clinical remission was observed in fewer than 10. At blood withdrawal, Susac syndrome patients were therapy-naive, treated with corticosteroids (with IVIg additionally given to some), or treated with IVIg alone. Whether CD8+ T cell activation and differentiation in Susac syndrome was antigen driven was tested using repertoire sequencing. CD8+ T cell repertoire clonality was compared between over 9 healthy donors, some 14 Susac syndrome patients and roughly 15 multiple sclerosis patients. What the work shows at the level of the full study, not this receptor alone: Clonal expansion was observed in Susac syndrome CD8+ repertoires, with the highest expansion in CD8+ TEMRA cells and greater expansion in clinically active than in remitting patients. In the total CD8+ and CD8+ TEMRA repertoires, around 15 and five Susac-specific public clones, respectively, were identified. The number of individuals in the TCR sequencing and HLA analysis was acknowledged as relatively small.

Peripheral blood CD8+ and CD4+ T cells from healthy donors, Susac syndrome patients and multiple sclerosis patients were profiled using high-throughput TCR beta sequencing. Recently defined diagnostic criteria for definite or probable disease were met by the Susac syndrome patients. Bulk CD8+ and CD4+ T cells were purified magnetically by negative isolation, whereas CD8+ TEMRA cells were enriched by FACS. Blood was drawn into EDTA tubes, processed within 24 hours, and PBMCs were isolated by density gradient centrifugation. PBMCs intended for TCR sequencing were cryopreserved in liquid nitrogen and thawed later in a water bath at 37 degrees C. Purity of sorted or isolated CD4+, CD8+ and CD8+ TEMRA cells was at least 90%. RNA was extracted with the RNeasy kit and about 0.5 to 1 ug was reverse transcribed using random hexamers. TCR beta CDR3 regions were amplified with the immunoSEQ multiplex PCR assay covering 54 Vbeta and 13 Jbeta segments. PCR amplification bias was corrected by using a synthetic template baseline for primer optimization and computational correction. Regarding the original processing steps: Reads were annotated to V, D and J genes according to IMGT and were analyzed with immunoSEQ Analyzer, with only productive sequences retained. Clonality was calculated as one minus the Shannon entropy normalized by log2 of the number of productive unique sequences. For each patient and control, public and private clones were evaluated within the 100 most prevalent clones. Clones were defined as Susac-specific when absent from the healthy and MS cohorts, from about 970 published viral clones and from other ImmuneACCESS disease sequences. TCRdb redid the processing of the public reads, applying fastp at Q25 and MiXCR, and retained in-frame beta chains. When rows share a CDR3 protein, they turn into one entry using the most common DNA and genes. TCRdb, not the authors, supplied the V and J calls. For this sample the table gives 70,000 to 85,000 distinct CDR3 sequences, of which roughly 95% were detected only once. The leading ten clones occupy approximately 0.41% of the sample.

Including the terminal cysteine and phenylalanine, the CDR3 comprises 14 residues. The DNA shown is the 42-base CDR3, in frame from base 1. From a lookup of the germline V gene, CDR1 and CDR2 are SQVTM and ANQGSEA. V is pruned by 7 bases and J by 6 bases, leaving 8 bases of the junction without a gene match. This chain is built from TRBV29-1 and TRBJ2-1, with 11 junctional bases fitting TRBD2. Sequenced sample: CD8+ T cells from PBMCs. The receptor was isolated from a human donor with Susac syndrome. The DNA reads as follows: TGCAGCGACGTAGCGGGAGGGCCGGGCAATGAGCAGTTCTTC. Its protein reads: CSDVAGGPGNEQFF.